A selection of T cell receptor beta chains follows, all from one sample in a study of shared clonotypes between healthy human individuals. Sequenced by immunoSEQ multiplex PCR; TCRdb stores in-frame clones only, minus some. The table shows under 1,100,000 clones, with around 78% occurring only once. Sequences were obtained from memory CD4+ T cells from PBMCs. The receptor source for this set is a man aged 18 to 35 in good health. Some clones in this sample may be carry-over from other donors' samples. The CDR3 runs from the conserved cysteine through the conserved F or W. Fields, in order: J gene, clone size, V gene, D gene, CDR3 DNA, CDR3 protein. The D gene is left open where the match is weak. Not every row has a clone size; where given, it reads once, few, many or a size class.

TRBJ2-7 | . | TRBV19 | TRBD1 | TGTGCCAGTAGTTTCAACAGGGGAGCGTACGAGCAGTACTTC | CASSFNRGAYEQYF
TRBJ2-7 | . | TRBV28 | . | TGTGCCAGCAGTTTCCCCGATAGTCAGGCCCACGAGCAGTACTTC | CASSFPDSQAHEQYF
TRBJ2-7 | once | TRBV28 | . | TGTGCCAGCAGCCTAAGATACGGGGAGAGGGCCAACGAGCAGTACTTC | CASSLRYGERANEQYF
TRBJ1-2 | . | TRBV7-2 | . | TGTGCCAGCAGCCAAGGGTATTATGGCTACACCTTC | CASSQGYYGYTF
TRBJ1-5 | . | TRBV7-2 | TRBD1 | TGTGCCAGCAGCCAGGGATCAGGGGGTCAGCCCCAGCATTTT | CASSQGSGGQPQHF
TRBJ2-1 | . | TRBV6-1 | TRBD2 | TGTGCCAGCGGGGCTAGCGGGAGAAATGAGCAGTTCTTC | CASGASGRNEQFF
TRBJ2-5 | . | TRBV4-2 | . | TGTGCCAGCAGCCAAGATTTCAGCGGGCTGGGGCAAGAGACCCAGTACTTC | CASSQDFSGLGQETQYF
TRBJ1-3 | . | TRBV28 | TRBD1 | TGTGCCAGCAGTTTAGGAATTAAAGGATGGACAGGGCACTCTGGAAACACCATATATTTT | CASSLGIKGWTGHSGNTIYF
TRBJ1-3 | . | TRBV2 | . | TGTGCCAGCAGTGTTTTCGATTCTGGAAACACCATATATTTT | CASSVFDSGNTIYF
TRBJ1-2 | . | TRBV6-1 | . | TGTGCCAGCAAGCTAGACACACACTACACCTTC | CASKLDTHYTF
TRBJ2-2 | few | TRBV5-1 | . | TGCGCCTCTAGCTTCCCACGCACCGGGGAGCTGTTTTTT | CASSFPRTGELFF
TRBJ2-7 | . | TRBV4-1 | . | TGCGCCAGCAGCCGCTCAGGGCGAGCGGAGCTCTACGAGCAGTACTTC | CASSRSGRAELYEQYF
TRBJ1-1 | . | TRBV6-5 | . | TGTGCCAGCAGTCGGGGGTACGCTGAAGCTTTCTTT | CASSRGYAEAFF
TRBJ2-7 | few | TRBV6-5 | TRBD1 | TGTGCCAGCAGTCTCGGACAGGGGGGTAGCGAGCAGTACTTC | CASSLGQGGSEQYF
TRBJ2-3 | . | TRBV2 | . | TGTGCCAGCAGTCTAGGGGCGGGATTTACAGATACGCAGTATTTT | CASSLGAGFTDTQYF
TRBJ2-2 | few | TRBV7-3 | . | TGTGCCAGCAGCTTAACTAGCGAAGTCGGGGAGCTGTTTTTT | CASSLTSEVGELFF
TRBJ2-1 | . | TRBV7-6 | . | TGTGCCAGCAGCAAAGGCTCCCCTGGGAATGAGCAGTTCTTC | CASSKGSPGNEQFF
TRBJ1-3 | . | TRBV5-4 | TRBD1 | TGTGCCAGCAGCTTGGGTCCAGGGGGCGGAAACACCATATATTTT | CASSLGPGGGNTIYF
TRBJ2-4 | . | TRBV7-2 | TRBD2 | TGTGCCAGCAGCGCGACCGGGACTAGCGGTTTCGTTAACATTCAGTACTTC | CASSATGTSGFVNIQYF
TRBJ1-1 | . | TRBV28 | . | TGTGCCAGCGAAGGGCCAGCCGGGGAAAACACTGAAGCTTTCTTT | CASEGPAGENTEAFF
TRBJ1-5 | . | TRBV19 | . | TGTGCCAGTAGTATGCAGTACAATCAGCCCCAGCATTTT | CASSMQYNQPQHF
TRBJ1-1 | . | TRBV7-2 | . | TGTGCCAGCAGCGTAGACAGGTCAACTGAAGCTTTCTTT | CASSVDRSTEAFF
TRBJ2-3 | . | TRBV7-9 | TRBD1 | TGTGCCAGCAGCTTACAGGGGGCGCTGAGGGATACGCAGTATTTT | CASSLQGALRDTQYF
TRBJ2-7 | few | TRBV5-4 | . | TGTGCCAGCAGCAGACAGGTAAACTACGAGCAGTACTTC | CASSRQVNYEQYF
TRBJ2-6 | few | TRBV27 | . | TGTGCCAGCAGTACAGGGTCTGGGGCCAACGTCCTGACTTTC | CASSTGSGANVLTF
TRBJ2-7 | . | TRBV6-1 | TRBD2 | TGTGCCACCGACTTAGCGGGAGTCTCCTACGAGCAGTACTTC | CATDLAGVSYEQYF
TRBJ2-7 | . | TRBV5-5 | . | TGTGCCAGCAGCCGATCACCCTTGGGGGGTAGCTCCTACGAGCAGTACTTC | CASSRSPLGGSSYEQYF
TRBJ2-7 | few | TRBV6-1 | TRBD2 | TGTGCCAGCAGTGCGAATAGCGGGAGGATGCGCTCCTACGAGCAGTACTTC | CASSANSGRMRSYEQYF
TRBJ2-7 | . | TRBV25-1 | . | TGTGCCAGCAGTGAAGGGGGACACTACTACGAGCAGTACTTC | CASSEGGHYYEQYF
TRBJ2-3 | . | TRBV5-4 | . | TGTGCCAGCAGCCCAGGAAATAGGGTTTGGGACACAGATACGCAGTATTTT | CASSPGNRVWDTDTQYF
TRBJ2-1 | . | TRBV12-1 | . | TGTGCCAGCAGCTCTGTGGGGGTGGCGGAGTCGAATGAGCAGTTCTTC | CASSSVGVAESNEQFF
TRBJ1-1 | . | TRBV30 | . | TGTGCCGGGTCCTATGGAGGAACTGAAGCTTTCTTT | CAGSYGGTEAFF
TRBJ1-3 | . | TRBV29-1 | . | TGCAGCGCTGAAGGGGCGGGGAACACCATATATTTT | CSAEGAGNTIYF
TRBJ2-5 | . | TRBV7-2 | . | TGTGCCAGCAGCTTAGCCGGACCGAAAGAGACCCAGTACTTC | CASSLAGPKETQYF
TRBJ1-5 | . | TRBV7-3 | . | TGTGCCAGCAGCTCCCCCCAGGGACTGCGAAGCAATCAGCCCCAGCATTTT | CASSSPQGLRSNQPQHF
TRBJ2-1 | . | TRBV7-2 | TRBD1 | TGTGCCAGCAGCTGGGACAGGGCCAATGAGCAGTTCTTC | CASSWDRANEQFF
TRBJ2-5 | . | TRBV6-1 | TRBD2 | TGTGCCAGCAGTGGGACTAGCGGGAGGGCCCGGCAAGAGACCCAGTACTTC | CASSGTSGRARQETQYF
TRBJ2-1 | . | TRBV5-1 | . | TGCGCCAGCAACCTGAGCCCCGGGACTCCCAACAATGAGCAGTTCTTC | CASNLSPGTPNNEQFF
TRBJ2-2 | . | TRBV7-6 | . | TGTGCCAGCAGCTTAGCGCCAGGGACCGGGGAGCTGTTTTTT | CASSLAPGTGELFF
TRBJ1-1 | . | TRBV5-1 | TRBD1 | TGCGCCAGCAGCCGCGGGACAGGGGAGATTGGGATGGCTTTCTTT | CASSRGTGEIGMAFF
TRBJ2-5 | . | TRBV5-1 | . | TGCGCCAGCAGCCAACAAGGACAGATACAAGAGACCCAGTACTTC | CASSQQGQIQETQYF
TRBJ2-1 | . | TRBV11-3 | . | TGTGCCAGCAGCTTTATTCCGACGGGTGAGCAGTTCTTC | CASSFIPTGEQFF